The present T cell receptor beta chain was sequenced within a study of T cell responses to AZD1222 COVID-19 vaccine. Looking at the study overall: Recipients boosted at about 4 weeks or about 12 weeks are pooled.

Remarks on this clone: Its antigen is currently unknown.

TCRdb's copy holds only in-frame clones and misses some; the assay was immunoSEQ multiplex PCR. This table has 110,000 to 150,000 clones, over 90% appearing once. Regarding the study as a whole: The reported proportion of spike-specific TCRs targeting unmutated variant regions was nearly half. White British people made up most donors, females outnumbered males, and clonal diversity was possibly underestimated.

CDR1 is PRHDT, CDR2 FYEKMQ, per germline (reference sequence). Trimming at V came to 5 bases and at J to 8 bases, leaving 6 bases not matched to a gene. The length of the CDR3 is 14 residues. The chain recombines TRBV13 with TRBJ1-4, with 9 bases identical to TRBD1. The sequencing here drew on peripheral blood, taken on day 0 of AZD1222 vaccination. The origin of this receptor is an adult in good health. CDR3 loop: CASSMDRGGEKLFF. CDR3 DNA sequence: TGTGCCAGCAGCATGGACAGGGGAGGGGAAAAACTGTTTTTT.